This paragraph reports one TCR beta chain. Its antigen remains unknown. The entry originates in a study of CD8 T cells in ankylosing spondylitis. Findings and limits, study-wide: Seemingly characteristic of ankylosing spondylitis blood was a TCR beta motif consisting of fewer than 10 highly homologous variants. Disease-linked clones reportedly showed significant enrichment in matched ankylosing spondylitis synovial fluid.

V was pared by 5 bases and J by 8 bases, with 10 bases of the junction left unmatched. The germline CDR1 and CDR2 sequences are SEHNR and FQNEAQ (reference sequence). The CDR3 has 15 amino acids. TCRdb analysed the 5' RACE reads with MiXCR anew, one entry per CDR3 protein. The sample yields some 250,000 distinct CDR3 sequences, 7.5% to 9% seen once. Sequenced: blood, either unsorted or a sorted T cell fraction (not recorded which). This sequence joins TRBV7-9 and TRBJ2-1; 9 bases align to TRBD1. The receptor comes from a male donor with ankylosing spondylitis or in good health (not recorded which). The CDR3, as DNA: TGTGCCAGCAGCCTTCTCCGGGACAGGGTCCATGAGCAGTTCTTC. Translated, it gives CASSLLRDRVHEQFF. Full variable domain (rest looked up from reference TRBV7-9 and TRBJ2-1): DTGVSQNPRHKITKRGQNVTFRCDPISEHNRLYWYRQTLGQGPEFLTYFQNEAQLEKSRLLSDRFSAERPKGSFSTLEIQRTEQGDSAMYLCASSLLRDRVHEQFFGPGTRLTVL.